The sequence of this T cell receptor (beta chain) was determined in a study of blood T cell repertoires in COVID-19. Study-level information: PBMCs, B-cell-depleted T cells, or T cells provided the cDNA or gDNA that made up the material.

Profiling relied on immunoSEQ multiplex PCR, and the TCRdb table lists in-frame clones only, not all of them. Of fewer than 250,000 clones listed, around 83% are singletons. The trim removed 3 bases at V and 2 bases at J, leaving 4 bases unmatched. This CDR3 region has 14 residues. Germline loops: CDR1 DFQATT, CDR2 SNEGSKA (reference sequence). Sample: peripheral blood. The J gene is TRBJ1-5, the V gene TRBV20-1, with TRBD1 matching 7 bases. The origin of this receptor is a woman in her forties or fifties with acute or convalescent COVID-19. The CDR3 region has the DNA TGCAGTGCTAGTCGTCAGGGGGGCAATCAGCCCCAGCATTTT. It translates to CSASRQGGNQPQHF.